This TCR beta chain emerged from a study of control samples from healthy donors and cancer patients. The CDR3 loop spans 15 amino acids. CDR1 and CDR2 (germline): SEHNR, FQNEAQ (reference sequence). The V segment lost 2 bases and the J segment 8 bases; nucleotides outside the gene matches: 8. Profiling relied on immunoSEQ multiplex PCR, and the TCRdb table lists in-frame clones only, not all of them. This table holds 90,000 or so clones, about 89% found once. V is TRBV7-9 and J is TRBJ1-4; the match to TRBD1 covers 7 bases. The TCR comes from a woman aged 60-75 years in good health. The specimen sequenced was blood. This CDR3 reads CASSLRGQGEEKLFF. Here the CDR3 DNA reads TGTGCCAGCAGCTTAAGGGGGCAGGGCGAAGAAAAACTGTTTTTT.